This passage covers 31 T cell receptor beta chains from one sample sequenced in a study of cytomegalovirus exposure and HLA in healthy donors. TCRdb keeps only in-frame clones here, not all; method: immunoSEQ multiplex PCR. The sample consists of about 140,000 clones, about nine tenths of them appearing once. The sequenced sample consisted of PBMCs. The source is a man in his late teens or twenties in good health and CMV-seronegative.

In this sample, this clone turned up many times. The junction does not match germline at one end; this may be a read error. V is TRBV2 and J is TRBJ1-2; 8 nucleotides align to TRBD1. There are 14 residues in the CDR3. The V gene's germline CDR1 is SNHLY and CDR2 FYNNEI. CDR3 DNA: TGTGCCAGTCATTTAGGACAGGGATACTACGGCTACACCTTC. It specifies CASHLGQGYYGYTF.

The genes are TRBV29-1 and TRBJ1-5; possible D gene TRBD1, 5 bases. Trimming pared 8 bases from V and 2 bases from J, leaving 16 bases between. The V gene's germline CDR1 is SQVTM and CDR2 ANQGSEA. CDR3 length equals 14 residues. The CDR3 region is CSFSRGSGNQPQHF. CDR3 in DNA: TGCAGCTTTTCCCGGGGGAGCGGCAATCAGCCCCAGCATTTT. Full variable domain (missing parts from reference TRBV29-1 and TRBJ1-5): SAVISQKPSRDICQRGTSLTIQCQVDSQVTMMFWYRQQPGQSLTLIATANQGSEATYESGFVIDKFPISRPNLTFSTLTVSNMSPEDSSIYLCSFSRGSGNQPQHFGDGTRLSIL.

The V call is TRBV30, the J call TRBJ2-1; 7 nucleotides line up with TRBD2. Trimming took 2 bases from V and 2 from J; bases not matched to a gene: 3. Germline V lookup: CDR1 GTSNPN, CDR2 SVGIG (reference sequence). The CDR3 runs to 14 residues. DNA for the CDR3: TGTGCCTGGAGTAGGAGCGGGACCTACAATGAGCAGTTCTTC. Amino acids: CAWSRSGTYNEQFF.

CDR3 loop: CASSQALGQNIQYF. Here the CDR3 DNA reads TGTGCCAGCAGCCAAGCGCTGGGCCAAAACATTCAGTACTTC. The rearrangement joins TRBV14 to TRBJ2-4; D ambiguous. V was cut by 1 base and J by 5 bases, with 9 bases left in between. Germline V gene sequence: CDR1 SGHDN, CDR2 FVKESK. The CDR3 spans 14 residues.

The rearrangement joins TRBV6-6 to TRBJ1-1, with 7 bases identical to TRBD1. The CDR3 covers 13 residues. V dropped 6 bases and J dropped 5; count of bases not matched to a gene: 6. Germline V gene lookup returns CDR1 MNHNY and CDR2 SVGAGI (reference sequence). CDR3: CASSGQGDTEAFF. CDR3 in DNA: TGTGCCAGCAGCGGGCAGGGGGATACTGAAGCTTTCTTT.

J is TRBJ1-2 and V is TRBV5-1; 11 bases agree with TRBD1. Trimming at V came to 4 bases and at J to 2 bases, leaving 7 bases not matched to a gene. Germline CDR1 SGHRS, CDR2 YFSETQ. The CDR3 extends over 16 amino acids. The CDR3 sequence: CASSRTGGNQNYGYTF. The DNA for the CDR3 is TGCGCCAGCAGCCGGACAGGGGGCAATCAGAACTATGGCTACACCTTC.

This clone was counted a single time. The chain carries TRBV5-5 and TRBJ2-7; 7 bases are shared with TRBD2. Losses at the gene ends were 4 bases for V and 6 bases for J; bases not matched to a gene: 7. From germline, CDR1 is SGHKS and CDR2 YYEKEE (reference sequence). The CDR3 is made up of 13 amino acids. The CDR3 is CASSTSGGSEQYF. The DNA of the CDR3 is TGTGCCAGCAGCACGTCGGGGGGATCCGAGCAGTACTTC.

In nucleotides, the CDR3 is TGTGCCAGCAGCTCCCAAAGGACTAGCGGGGGCAATGAGCAGTTCTTC. As protein: CASSSQRTSGGNEQFF. This chain links TRBV13 with TRBJ2-1; the match to TRBD2 covers 13 bases. Trimming removed 4 bases from V and 6 bases from J; junction bases left unmatched: 6. This CDR3 region has 16 residues. Germline V gene lookup returns CDR1 PRHDT and CDR2 FYEKMQ (reference sequence).

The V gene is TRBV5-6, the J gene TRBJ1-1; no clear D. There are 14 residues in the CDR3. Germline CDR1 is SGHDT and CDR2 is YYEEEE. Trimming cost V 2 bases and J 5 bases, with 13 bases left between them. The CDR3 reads CASSFTSGFTEAFF. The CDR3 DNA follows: TGTGCCAGCAGCTTTACGTCAGGATTTACTGAAGCTTTCTTT.

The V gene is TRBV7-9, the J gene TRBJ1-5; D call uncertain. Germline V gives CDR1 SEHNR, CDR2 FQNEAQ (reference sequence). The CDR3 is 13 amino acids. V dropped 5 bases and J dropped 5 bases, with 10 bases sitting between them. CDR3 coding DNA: TGTGCCAGCAGCGTGACCGGAGATCAGCCCCAGCATTTT. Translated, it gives CASSVTGDQPQHF.

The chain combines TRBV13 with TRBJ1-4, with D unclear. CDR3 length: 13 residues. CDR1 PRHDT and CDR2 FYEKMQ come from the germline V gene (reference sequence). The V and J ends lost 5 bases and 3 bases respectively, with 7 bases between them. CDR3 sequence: CASSGGANEKLFF. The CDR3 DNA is TGTGCCAGCAGCGGCGGGGCTAATGAAAAACTGTTTTTT.

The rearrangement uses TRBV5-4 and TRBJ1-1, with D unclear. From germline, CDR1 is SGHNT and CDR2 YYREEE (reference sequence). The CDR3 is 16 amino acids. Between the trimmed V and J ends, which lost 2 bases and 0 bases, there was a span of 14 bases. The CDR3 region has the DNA TGTGCCAGCAGCTTTTCCACAGCAAGAATGAACACTGAAGCTTTCTTT. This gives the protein CASSFSTARMNTEAFF.

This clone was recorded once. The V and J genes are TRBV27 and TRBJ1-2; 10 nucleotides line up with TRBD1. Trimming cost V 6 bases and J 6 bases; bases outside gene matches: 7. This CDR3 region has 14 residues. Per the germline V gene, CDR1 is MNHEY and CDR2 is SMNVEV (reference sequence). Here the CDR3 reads CASRVTGGGDGYTF. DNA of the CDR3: TGTGCCAGCAGGGTGACAGGGGGCGGGGATGGCTACACCTTC.

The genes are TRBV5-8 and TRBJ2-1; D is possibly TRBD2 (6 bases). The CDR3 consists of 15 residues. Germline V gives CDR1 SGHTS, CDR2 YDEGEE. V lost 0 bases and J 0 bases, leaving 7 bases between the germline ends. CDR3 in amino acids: CASSLGGNSYNEQFF. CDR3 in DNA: TGTGCCAGCAGCTTGGGCGGGAACTCCTACAATGAGCAGTTCTTC.

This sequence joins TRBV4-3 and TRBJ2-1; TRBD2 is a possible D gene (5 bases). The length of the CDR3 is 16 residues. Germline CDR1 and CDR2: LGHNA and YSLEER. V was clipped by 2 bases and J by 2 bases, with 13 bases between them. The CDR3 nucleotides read TGCGCCAGCAGCCAACCGCGACGGGGTCCCTACAATGAGCAGTTCTTC. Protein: CASSQPRRGPYNEQFF.

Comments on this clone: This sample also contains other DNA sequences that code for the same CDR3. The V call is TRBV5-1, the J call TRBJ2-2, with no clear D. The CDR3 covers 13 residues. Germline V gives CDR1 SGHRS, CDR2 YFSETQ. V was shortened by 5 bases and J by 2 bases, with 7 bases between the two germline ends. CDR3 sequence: CASRAENTGELFF. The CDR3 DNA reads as TGCGCCAGCAGGGCTGAAAACACCGGGGAGCTGTTTTTT. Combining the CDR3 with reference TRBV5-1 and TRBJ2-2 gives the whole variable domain KAGVTQTPRYLIKTRGQQVTLSCSPISGHRSVSWYQQTPGQGLQFLFEYFSETQRNKGNFPGRFSGRQFSNSRSEMNVSTLELGDSALYLCASRAENTGELFFGEGSRLTVL.

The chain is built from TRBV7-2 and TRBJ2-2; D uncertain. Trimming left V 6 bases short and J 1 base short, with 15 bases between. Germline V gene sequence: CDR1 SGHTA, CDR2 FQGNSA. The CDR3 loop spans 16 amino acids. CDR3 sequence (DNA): TGTGCCAGCAGTCGAGGAGTTACTATGAACACCGGGGAGCTGTTTTTT. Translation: CASSRGVTMNTGELFF.

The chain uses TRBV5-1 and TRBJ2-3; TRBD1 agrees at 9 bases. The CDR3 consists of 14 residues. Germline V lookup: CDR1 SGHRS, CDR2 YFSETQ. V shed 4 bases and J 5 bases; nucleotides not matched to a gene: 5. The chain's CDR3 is CASSGGQGIDTQYF. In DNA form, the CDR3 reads TGCGCCAGCAGCGGAGGACAGGGGATAGATACGCAGTATTTT.

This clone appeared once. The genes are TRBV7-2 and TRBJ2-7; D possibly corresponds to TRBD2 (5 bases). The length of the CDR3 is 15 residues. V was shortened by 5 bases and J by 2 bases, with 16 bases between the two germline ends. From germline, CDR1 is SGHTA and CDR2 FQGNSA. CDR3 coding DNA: TGTGCCAGCAGCCCCAGCGCGGGTCTCGCCTACGAGCAGTACTTC. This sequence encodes CASSPSAGLAYEQYF.

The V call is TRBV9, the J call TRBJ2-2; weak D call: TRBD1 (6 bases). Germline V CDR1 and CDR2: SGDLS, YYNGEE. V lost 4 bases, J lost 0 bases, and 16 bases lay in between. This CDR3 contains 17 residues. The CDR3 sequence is CASSPEVGGTNTGELFF. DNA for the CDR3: TGTGCCAGCAGCCCCGAGGTAGGGGGAACGAACACCGGGGAGCTGTTTTTT.

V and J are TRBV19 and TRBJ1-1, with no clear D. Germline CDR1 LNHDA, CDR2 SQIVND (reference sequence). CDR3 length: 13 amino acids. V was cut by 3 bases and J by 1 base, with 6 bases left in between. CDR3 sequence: CASSIRENTEAFF. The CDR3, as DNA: TGTGCCAGTAGTATTAGAGAGAACACTGAAGCTTTCTTT.

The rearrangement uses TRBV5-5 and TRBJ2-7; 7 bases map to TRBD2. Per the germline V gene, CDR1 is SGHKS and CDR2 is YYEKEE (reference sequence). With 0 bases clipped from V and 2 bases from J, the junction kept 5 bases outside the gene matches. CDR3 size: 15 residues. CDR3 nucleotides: TGTGCCAGCAGCTTGGTCTGGCTAGCGGCCTACGAGCAGTACTTC. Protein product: CASSLVWLAAYEQYF.

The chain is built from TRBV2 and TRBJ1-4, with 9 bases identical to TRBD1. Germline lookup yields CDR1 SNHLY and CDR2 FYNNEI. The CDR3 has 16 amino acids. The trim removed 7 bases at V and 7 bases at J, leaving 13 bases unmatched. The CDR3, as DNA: TGTGCCAGCACCAGTTCCGGAGAGACAGGGGGTGAAAAACTGTTTTTT. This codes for CASTSSGETGGEKLFF.

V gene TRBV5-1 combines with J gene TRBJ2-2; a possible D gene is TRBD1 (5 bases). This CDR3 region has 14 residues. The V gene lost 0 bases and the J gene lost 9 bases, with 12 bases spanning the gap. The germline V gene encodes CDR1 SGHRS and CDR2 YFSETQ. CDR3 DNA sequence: TGCGCCAGCAGCTTGGGGACATGGGGCCGGGAGCTGTTTTTT. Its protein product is CASSLGTWGRELFF.

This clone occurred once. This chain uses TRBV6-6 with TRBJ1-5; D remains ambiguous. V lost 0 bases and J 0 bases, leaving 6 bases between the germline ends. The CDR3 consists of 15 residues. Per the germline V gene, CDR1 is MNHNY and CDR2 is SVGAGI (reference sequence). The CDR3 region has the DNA TGTGCCAGCAGTTACTCGGCCCCTAGCAATCAGCCCCAGCATTTT. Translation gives CASSYSAPSNQPQHF.

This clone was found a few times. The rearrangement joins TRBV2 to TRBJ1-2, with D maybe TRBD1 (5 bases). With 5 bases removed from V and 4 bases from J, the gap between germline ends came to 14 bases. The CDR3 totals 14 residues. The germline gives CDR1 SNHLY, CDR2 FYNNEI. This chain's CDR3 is CASSLAQEGYGYTF. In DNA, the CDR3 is TGTGCCAGCAGTCTTGCACAGGAGGGCTATGGCTACACCTTC.

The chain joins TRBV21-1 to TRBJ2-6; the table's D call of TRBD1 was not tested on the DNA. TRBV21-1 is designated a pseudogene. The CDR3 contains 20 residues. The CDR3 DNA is TGTGCCAGCAGCAAAGGTTTCTCAAAGGACAGGGCTTCTGGGGCCAACGTCCTGACTTTC. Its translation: CASSKGFSKDRASGANVLTF.

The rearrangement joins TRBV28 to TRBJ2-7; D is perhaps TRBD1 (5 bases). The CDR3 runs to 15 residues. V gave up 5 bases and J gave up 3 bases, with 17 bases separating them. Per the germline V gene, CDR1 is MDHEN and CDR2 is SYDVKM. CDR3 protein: CASSPSGASNYEQYF. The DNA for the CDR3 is TGTGCCAGCAGTCCCTCTGGGGCATCAAACTACGAGCAGTACTTC. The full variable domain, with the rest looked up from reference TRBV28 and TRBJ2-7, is DVKVTQSSRYLVKRTGEKVFLECVQDMDHENMFWYRQDPGLGLRLIYFSYDVKMKEKGDIPEGYSVSREKKERFSLILESASTNQTSMYLCASSPSGASNYEQYFGPGTRLTVT.

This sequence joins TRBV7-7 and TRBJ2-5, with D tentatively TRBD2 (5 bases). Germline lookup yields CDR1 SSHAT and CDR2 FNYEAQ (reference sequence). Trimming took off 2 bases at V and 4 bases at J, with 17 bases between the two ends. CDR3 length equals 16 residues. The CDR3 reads CASSLPDGERGETQYF. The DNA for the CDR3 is TGTGCCAGCAGCTTACCGGACGGGGAACGTGGAGAGACCCAGTACTTC.

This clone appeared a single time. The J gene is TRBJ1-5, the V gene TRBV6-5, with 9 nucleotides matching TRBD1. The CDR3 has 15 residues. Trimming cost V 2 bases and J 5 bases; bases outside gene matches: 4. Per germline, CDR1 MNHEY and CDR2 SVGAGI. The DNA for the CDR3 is TGTGCCAGCAGTTACGGGCGGACAGGGGATCAGCCCCAGCATTTT. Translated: CASSYGRTGDQPQHF.

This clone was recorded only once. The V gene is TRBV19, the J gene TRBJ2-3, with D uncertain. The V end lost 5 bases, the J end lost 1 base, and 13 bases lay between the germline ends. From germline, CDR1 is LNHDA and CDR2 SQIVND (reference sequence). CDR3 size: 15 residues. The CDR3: CASSGLSLRTDTQYF. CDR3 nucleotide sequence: TGTGCCAGTAGTGGTTTGTCACTCCGCACAGATACGCAGTATTTT. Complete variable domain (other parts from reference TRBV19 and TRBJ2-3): DGGITQSPKYLFRKEGQNVTLSCEQNLNHDAMYWYRQDPGQGLRLIYYSQIVNDFQKGDIAEGYSVSREKKESFPLTVTSAQKNPTAFYLCASSGLSLRTDTQYFGPGTRLTVL.